This entry lists 29 T cell receptor beta chains sequenced from one sample in a study of cytomegalovirus exposure and HLA in healthy donors. The PCR used 60 Vbeta and 13 Jbeta primers. Sequenced by immunoSEQ multiplex PCR; TCRdb stores in-frame clones only, minus some. This table holds over 95,000 clones, around three quarters found once. The sequenced sample consisted of PBMCs. The receptors were gathered from a female donor in good health and CMV-seronegative.

This rearrangement joins TRBV19 to TRBJ1-6; D not certain. V lost 3 bases and J 10 bases, leaving 7 bases between the germline ends. Germline CDR1 is LNHDA and CDR2 is SQIVND (reference sequence). The CDR3 length is 12 residues. In DNA form, the CDR3 reads TGTGCCAGTAGTATGGGCTCCTCACCCCTCCACTTT. As protein: CASSMGSSPLHF.

This clone has a handful of counts. V is TRBV12-5 and J is TRBJ2-1; a possible D gene is TRBD1 (5 bases). This CDR3 contains 12 residues. The germline V and J ends were trimmed by 6 bases and 9 bases, with 12 bases remaining between them. The germline gives CDR1 LGHNT, CDR2 FRNRAP. The CDR3 reads CASGFQGGEQFF. CDR3 in DNA: TGTGCTAGTGGCTTTCAGGGCGGTGAGCAGTTCTTC.

V is TRBV4-3 and J is TRBJ2-5, with D perhaps matching TRBD2 (5 bases). Per germline, CDR1 LGHNA and CDR2 YSLEER. The V gene lost 0 bases and the J gene lost 5 bases, with 13 bases spanning the gap. The CDR3 is 15 residues long. CDR3 protein: CASSQDLGSEETQYF. The CDR3 coding sequence is TGCGCCAGCAGCCAAGATTTAGGGAGTGAGGAGACCCAGTACTTC.

This clone occurred once. The chain combines TRBV14 with TRBJ2-7; maybe TRBD1 (8 bases). Germline CDR1 SGHDN, CDR2 FVKESK. This CDR3 is 15 amino acids long. The V gene lost 3 bases and the J gene lost 2 bases, with 14 bases spanning the gap. CDR3 sequence (DNA): TGTGCCAGCAGCCACCCAACAGGGGGGGCCTACGAGCAGTACTTC. Translated: CASSHPTGGAYEQYF.

This clone was observed once. The chain combines TRBV30 with TRBJ1-2; 7 bases are shared with TRBD1. CDR1 is GTSNPN and CDR2 is SVGIG in the germline V gene (reference sequence). After removal of 0 bases from V and 2 bases from J, the junction contained 3 bases not matched to a gene. CDR3 length equals 14 residues. The CDR3 sequence: CAWSVGQDNYGYTF. CDR3 DNA: TGTGCCTGGAGTGTCGGACAGGACAACTATGGCTACACCTTC.

The rearrangement uses TRBV19 and TRBJ2-3, with 8 bases fitting TRBD2. Germline CDR1 reads LNHDA; CDR2 reads SQIVND (reference sequence). V shed 7 bases and J 3 bases; nucleotides not matched to a gene: 9. This CDR3 has 15 residues. The CDR3: CASTRMAGGTDTQYF. The CDR3 DNA follows: TGTGCCAGTACCCGGATGGCGGGGGGTACAGATACGCAGTATTTT.

This clone was recorded once. This chain joins TRBV28 and TRBJ2-7; 8 bases agree with TRBD2. The V segment lost 7 bases and the J segment 5 bases; nucleotides outside the gene matches: 10. The V gene's germline CDR1 is MDHEN and CDR2 SYDVKM. The CDR3 loop spans 14 amino acids. The CDR3 region has the DNA TGTGCCAGCAACGGGGGGGCAGCTATTAACGAGCAGTACTTC. This encodes CASNGGAAINEQYF.

The rearrangement uses TRBV2 and TRBJ2-2; TRBD2 agrees at 9 bases. This CDR3 has 21 amino acids. Germline V lookup: CDR1 SNHLY, CDR2 FYNNEI. The trim removed 6 bases at V and 5 bases at J, leaving 25 bases unmatched. This chain's CDR3 is CASRPGLAGPELQTPTGELFF. CDR3 in DNA: TGTGCCAGCAGGCCGGGACTAGCAGGACCCGAACTGCAAACACCGACCGGGGAGCTGTTTTTT.

V usage is TRBV2 and J usage is TRBJ1-1, with D uncertain. CDR1 is SNHLY and CDR2 is FYNNEI in the germline V gene. With 3 bases removed from V and 5 bases from J, the gap between germline ends came to 13 bases. The CDR3 is 14 amino acids. In DNA form, the CDR3 reads TGTGCCAGCAGTGATGGACGGGGAAGGACTGAAGCTTTCTTT. This encodes CASSDGRGRTEAFF.

The chain has TRBV2 and TRBJ1-1; perhaps TRBD1 as D (6 bases). The CDR3 is 14 residues long. The germline V gene encodes CDR1 SNHLY and CDR2 FYNNEI. Deletions cut 6 bases from V and 2 bases from J, with 13 bases between. CDR3 in DNA: TGTGCCAGCAGACTTGGACAGATTAACACTGAAGCTTTCTTT. Amino acids: CASRLGQINTEAFF.

The chain links TRBV19 to TRBJ2-7, with 9 positions matching TRBD1. Unmatched junction bases numbered 4, after V lost 6 bases and J lost 1 base. The CDR3 has 14 amino acids. Germline V gene lookup returns CDR1 LNHDA and CDR2 SQIVND (reference sequence). The CDR3 DNA reads TGTGCCAGTAGCCGGGACAGGGATTCCTACGAGCAGTACTTC. It encodes CASSRDRDSYEQYF.

J is TRBJ2-1 and V is TRBV19; 8 positions agree with TRBD2. The germline V gene has CDR1 LNHDA and CDR2 SQIVND (reference sequence). V trimming: 3 bases; J trimming: 9 bases; junction bases outside the gene matches: 13. This CDR3 contains 16 residues. CDR3 in amino acids: CASSIIRTGGLSEQFF. CDR3 sequence (DNA): TGTGCCAGTAGTATTATTAGAACGGGGGGGCTCAGTGAGCAGTTCTTC.

In its sample, this clone was seen a few times. This sequence joins TRBV6-5 and TRBJ1-1, with 7 positions matching TRBD1. The J segment lost 4 bases and the V segment lost 0 bases, leaving 2 bases of the junction unmatched. The CDR3 is 14 amino acids. The germline V gene encodes CDR1 MNHEY and CDR2 SVGAGI. The CDR3 bases are TGTGCCAGCAGTTACTCTGCAGGGGGCACTGAAGCTTTCTTT. It translates to CASSYSAGGTEAFF.

V usage is TRBV7-2 and J usage is TRBJ2-3; no firm D call. V was shortened by 3 bases and J by 6 bases, with 7 bases between the two germline ends. Germline lookup yields CDR1 SGHTA and CDR2 FQGNSA. The CDR3 loop spans 12 amino acids. This CDR3 reads CASSFSVDTQYF. CDR3 nucleotides: TGTGCCAGCAGCTTTTCGGTGGATACGCAGTATTTT.

This clone was recorded once. The V call is TRBV7-9, the J call TRBJ2-1; TRBD2 matches 13 bases. With V trimmed by 5 bases and J by 6 bases, 7 bases remained unmatched. Germline values: CDR1 SEHNR, CDR2 FQNEAQ (reference sequence). This CDR3 comprises 16 residues. CDR3 amino acids: CASSDRLAGGGNEQFF. Here the CDR3 DNA reads TGTGCCAGCAGCGACCGACTAGCGGGGGGTGGCAATGAGCAGTTCTTC.

V usage is TRBV4-1 and J usage is TRBJ1-4; 8 positions agree with TRBD1. Germline V gives CDR1 MGHRA, CDR2 YSYEKL. The V and J ends lost 0 bases and 8 bases, in that order; junction bases with no gene match: 8. This CDR3 contains 16 residues. CDR3 residues: CASSQDYGQGREKLFF. As DNA, the CDR3 is TGCGCCAGCAGCCAAGATTATGGACAGGGCCGGGAAAAACTGTTTTTT.

The chain has TRBV30 and TRBJ1-6; a possible D gene is TRBD1 (5 bases). With 5 bases removed from V and 6 bases from J, the gap between germline ends came to 20 bases. The CDR3 has 16 amino acids. Germline V gene lookup returns CDR1 GTSNPN and CDR2 SVGIG (reference sequence). The CDR3 DNA reads TGTGCCTGGTCCTTTTATGGGACTCAACTTAATTCACCCCTCCACTTT. It translates to CAWSFYGTQLNSPLHF.

The chain employs TRBV11-2 and TRBJ1-1, with D possibly TRBD1 on 6 matching bases. V was shortened by 1 base and J by 10 bases, with 16 bases between the two germline ends. This CDR3 spans 14 amino acids. Germline lookup yields CDR1 SGHAT and CDR2 FQNNGV. CDR3 loop: CASSLVRGAPTAFF. In DNA form, the CDR3 reads TGTGCCAGCAGCTTAGTTCGGGGGGCGCCGACAGCTTTCTTT.

This clone appeared a single time. Compared with germline, one end of the junction differs, possibly owing to a read error. This chain links TRBV5-5 with TRBJ2-5, with TRBD2 matching 10 bases. This CDR3 is 15 amino acids long. Germline V lookup: CDR1 SGHKS, CDR2 YYEKEE (reference sequence). The CDR3 DNA is TGTGCCAGCAGCTTGAGCGGGGGGGACCAGGAGACCCAGTACTTC. This gives the protein CASSLSGGDQETQYF.

To note about this clone: One junction end disagrees with the germline gene, perhaps due to a read error. Other DNA variants within this sample encode the same CDR3. This rearrangement joins TRBV7-9 to TRBJ1-1, with a tentative D call TRBD1 (5 bases). In germline, CDR1 is SEHNR, CDR2 FQNEAQ (reference sequence). The CDR3 consists of 14 residues. The CDR3 loop reads CASSLRTGLTEAFF. As DNA, the CDR3 is TGTGCCAGCAGCTTAAGAACAGGTCTAACTGAAGCCTTCTTT.

V gene TRBV30 combines with J gene TRBJ1-2; D is possibly TRBD1 (5 bases). V was pared by 5 bases and J by 4 bases, with 11 bases between. Germline CDR1 is GTSNPN and CDR2 is SVGIG (reference sequence). This CDR3 comprises 12 residues. CDR3 DNA: TGTGCCTGGGCGCCGGGGGGCTATGGCTACACCTTC. Its protein product is CAWAPGGYGYTF. The full variable domain, its missing parts supplied by reference TRBV30 and TRBJ1-2, is SQTIHQWPATLVQPVGSPLSLECTVEGTSNPNLYWYRQAAGRGLQLLFYSVGIGQISSEVPQNLSASRPQDRQFILSSKKLLLSDSGFYLCAWAPGGYGYTFGSGTRLTVV.

This clone turned up a few times. The chain has TRBV9 and TRBJ2-3; unclear D gene. The CDR3 is made up of 13 amino acids. Germline-derived CDR1 and CDR2 are SGDLS and YYNGEE. Trimming stripped 4 bases from V and 0 bases from J, with 6 bases between. Here the CDR3 reads CASSSFSTDTQYF. The CDR3 DNA sequence: TGTGCCAGCAGCTCTTTTAGCACAGATACGCAGTATTTT.

The chain carries TRBV4-3 and TRBJ2-7, with a possible D match to TRBD2 (6 bases). The germline gives CDR1 LGHNA, CDR2 YSLEER. This CDR3 spans 16 amino acids. Deletions cut 2 bases from V and 0 bases from J, with 14 bases between. CDR3 DNA sequence: TGCGCCAGCAGCCAATCCTTCGCGGGGTTCTCCTACGAGCAGTACTTC. Translation: CASSQSFAGFSYEQYF.

V usage is TRBV5-4 and J usage is TRBJ1-2; 9 bases are a match to TRBD1. After removal of 6 bases from V and 7 bases from J, the junction contained 19 bases not matched to a gene. This CDR3 has 17 residues. Germline CDR1 reads SGHNT; CDR2 reads YYREEE (reference sequence). Here the CDR3 reads CASTLGSPTGGGSGYTF. CDR3 DNA sequence: TGTGCCAGCACCCTTGGCAGCCCCACAGGGGGCGGGAGTGGCTACACCTTC.

This chain uses TRBV19 with TRBJ2-1; D may be TRBD2 (6 bases). CDR1 and CDR2 from the germline V gene are LNHDA and SQIVND (reference sequence). V lost 5 bases and J lost 8, with 10 bases in between. This CDR3 has 12 residues. CDR3 residues: CASSVGGDEQFF. CDR3 nucleotide sequence: TGTGCCAGTAGTGTCGGGGGAGATGAGCAGTTCTTC.

This clone was observed a handful of times. The chain carries TRBV6-1 and TRBJ1-1; D is ambiguous. The CDR3 totals 13 residues. Trimming removed 2 bases at V and 5 bases at J, with 9 bases between. Germline CDR1 and CDR2: MNHNS and SASEGT. The CDR3, as DNA: TGTGCCAGCAGTGAATATAAGGAGACTGAAGCTTTCTTT. It codes for CASSEYKETEAFF.

This clone was picked up one time. This chain links TRBV11-2 with TRBJ2-3, with TRBD1 matching over 7 bases. The CDR3 extends over 15 amino acids. Germline V gene data show CDR1 as SGHAT and CDR2 as FQNNGV. The V and J ends lost 4 bases and 4 bases, in that order; junction bases with no gene match: 8. For the CDR3, the DNA is TGTGCCAGCAGCTACATACAGGGGAACGCAGATACGCAGTATTTT. Amino acids: CASSYIQGNADTQYF.

CDR3 sequence reads: CASSLGGLPVAQPQHF. DNA of the CDR3: TGTGCCAGCAGCTTAGGAGGGCTACCCGTCGCTCAGCCCCAGCATTTT. This chain joins TRBV7-2 and TRBJ1-5; D call uncertain. Deletions cut 1 base from V and 6 bases from J, with 16 bases between. Per the germline V gene, CDR1 is SGHTA and CDR2 is FQGNSA. This CDR3 has 16 amino acids. The full variable domain, its missing parts supplied by reference TRBV7-2 and TRBJ1-5, is GAGVSQSPSNKVTEKGKDVELRCDPISGHTALYWYRQSLGQGLEFLIYFQGNSAPDKSGLPSDRFSAERTGGSVSTLTIQRTQQEDSAVYLCASSLGGLPVAQPQHFGDGTRLSIL.

The CDR3 sequence is CASKVRATWNEQFF. CDR3 DNA: TGTGCCAGCAAGGTCAGGGCCACTTGGAATGAGCAGTTCTTC. The V call is TRBV6-5, the J call TRBJ2-1, with D tentatively TRBD1 (5 bases). V lost 7 bases and J lost 7, with 17 bases in between. Germline V lookup: CDR1 MNHEY, CDR2 SVGAGI. The CDR3 runs to 14 residues.